This T cell receptor beta chain is drawn from a study of blood T cell repertoires in COVID-19. Across the whole study: Sample material is recorded as cDNA or gDNA derived from T cells, B-cell-depleted T cells, or PBMCs.

Per the original data handling: Reference gene primer amplification yielded estimated nucleated cell counts. Using immunoSEQ multiplex PCR, the repertoire was profiled, and TCRdb retains in-frame clones only, with some absent. The DNA gave D and trimming, while V, J and clone size come from that table. The sample has 70,000 to 90,000 clones, approximately 82% seen once. CDR3 length equals 14 residues. Germline values: CDR1 SGHTA, CDR2 FQGNSA. V lost 2 bases to trimming and J lost 4 bases; unmatched junction nucleotides: 5. This clone was recorded only once. V usage is TRBV7-2 and J usage is TRBJ2-7; 7 bases fit TRBD1. The sequence came from a human donor in a cohort sampled during active COVID-19. The material sequenced was peripheral blood. The CDR3 region has the DNA TGTGCCAGCAGCTTATCGGGACAGAATTACGAGCAGTACTTC. Amino acid sequence: CASSLSGQNYEQYF.